One T cell receptor (beta chain) is described in this entry. Its antigen is not identified. This sample stems from a study of shared clonotypes between healthy human individuals. Overall study findings and caveats: Larger estimated richness was generally recorded for naive subsets relative to memory subsets.

Recent vaccinations or acute infections were absent in the healthy HIV-negative adult donors. J lost 3 bases, V lost 4 bases, and 8 bases had no gene match. Germline V gene lookup returns CDR1 SGHNT and CDR2 YYREEE (reference sequence). The length of the CDR3 is 16 residues. Genomic DNA (from each subset) was split evenly across several immunoSEQ plates. Assay used: immunoSEQ multiplex PCR; TCRdb lists only in-frame clones, some missing. The sample includes some 2,400,000 clones, nearly 97% of them seen just once. The genes are TRBV5-4 and TRBJ2-3, with 10 bases matching TRBD2. The sample was naive CD4+ T cells sorted from blood. The subset denotes: CD45RA+ positively selected. The TCR sequence derives from a man aged 18 to 30 in good health. This CDR3 is CASSQSGGALTDTQYF. In nucleotides, the CDR3 is TGTGCCAGCAGCCAGAGCGGGGGGGCATTAACAGATACGCAGTATTTT.